Listed below are T cell receptor beta chains from one sample, sequenced in a study of glioma-infiltrating T cells after dendritic cell vaccination. Sequencing used immunoSEQ multiplex PCR; TCRdb keeps in-frame clones, though not all of them. This table has 80,000 to 100,000 clones, about 85% appearing once. The sequenced sample was blood, obtained after dendritic cell vaccination. All receptors derive from a human donor with glioblastoma. The CDR3 runs from the conserved cysteine through the conserved F or W. Each record gives: D gene, J gene, clone size, V gene, CDR3 protein, CDR3 DNA. The D gene is left open where the match is weak. Clone size is shown for a subset of rows, as once, few, many or a class of expanded clone.

- TRBJ1-1 - TRBV5-1 CASTIAGGTEAFF TGCGCCAGCACCATTGCGGGTGGGACTGAAGCTTTCTTT
- TRBJ2-1 - TRBV9 CASTAWGTNEQFF TGTGCCAGCACTGCGTGGGGGACTAATGAGCAGTTCTTC
- TRBJ2-1 once TRBV14 CASSPGTYNEQFF TGTGCCAGCAGCCCGGGAACTTACAATGAGCAGTTCTTC
- TRBJ1-2 once TRBV5-4 CASSLQGQNYGYTF TGTGCCAGCAGCTTGCAAGGACAGAACTATGGCTACACCTTC
- TRBJ1-4 few TRBV28 CASRAGVDEKLFF TGTGCCAGCAGGGCCGGGGTGGATGAAAAACTGTTTTTT
TRBD2 TRBJ2-3 - TRBV7-8 CASSLLTSGHTDTQYF TGTGCCAGCAGCTTACTTACTAGCGGACACACAGATACGCAGTATTTT
- TRBJ2-5 - TRBV5-1 CASSLAPRGSGEETQYF TGCGCCAGCAGCTTGGCCCCAAGGGGTAGCGGTGAAGAGACCCAGTACTTC
- TRBJ2-2 - TRBV25-1 CASAPPTGPTGELFF TGTGCCAGCGCTCCCCCCACAGGGCCCACCGGGGAGCTGTTTTTT
TRBD1 TRBJ1-5 few TRBV6-6 CASSYSTGGQPQHF TGTGCCAGCAGTTACTCGACAGGGGGGCAGCCCCAGCATTTT
- TRBJ2-5 - TRBV7-9 CASSLGLRDGAGETQYF TGTGCCAGCAGCTTAGGCCTGCGGGACGGGGCAGGGGAGACCCAGTACTTC
TRBD1 TRBJ2-5 - TRBV6-6 CASGGDRGPQETQYF TGTGCCAGCGGCGGCGACAGGGGGCCCCAAGAGACCCAGTACTTC
- TRBJ1-3 - TRBV15 CATSTPQGLSSGNTIYF TGTGCCACCAGCACCCCTCAGGGGTTAAGCTCTGGAAACACCATATATTTT
TRBD2 TRBJ2-7 - TRBV5-1 CASSLVSGGTNPPYEQYF TGCGCCAGCAGCTTGGTAAGCGGGGGGACCAATCCACCGTACGAGCAGTACTTC
- TRBJ1-1 - TRBV7-9 CASSSRPTEAFF TGTGCCAGCAGTTCTAGGCCCACGGAAGCTTTCTTT
- TRBJ1-4 - TRBV7-9 CASSLLSQINEKLFF TGTGCCAGCAGCTTATTGAGTCAAATTAATGAAAAACTGTTTTTT
- TRBJ2-1 - TRBV5-8 CASSLSGGLQFF TGTGCCAGCAGCTTGTCGGGGGGCCTACAGTTCTTC
- TRBJ2-7 - TRBV30 CAWSVNRERYEQYF TGTGCCTGGAGTGTAAACCGGGAGCGCTACGAGCAGTACTTC
- TRBJ1-6 - TRBV10-2 CASKTVVNSPLHF TGCGCCAGCAAGACAGTTGTGAATTCACCCCTCCACTTT
TRBD2 TRBJ2-5 - TRBV4-1 CASSQEFLRGGKETQYF TGCGCCAGCAGCCAAGAATTTCTCCGCGGGGGAAAAGAGACCCAGTACTTC
TRBD2 TRBJ2-1 - TRBV30 CAWSTQGLADYNEQFF TGTGCCTGGAGTACCCAGGGACTAGCGGATTACAATGAGCAGTTCTTC
- TRBJ1-1 - TRBV10-3 CASGVQGSNTEAFF TGTGCCAGCGGAGTACAGGGATCGAACACTGAAGCTTTCTTT
TRBD1 TRBJ1-2 - TRBV11-1 CASTFDRASDGYTF TGTGCCAGCACCTTTGACAGGGCGTCAGATGGCTACACCTTC
- TRBJ2-7 - TRBV11-2 CASSLDRHSYEQYF TGTGCCAGCAGCTTAGATCGACATTCCTACGAGCAGTACTTC
- TRBJ1-3 - TRBV30 CAWSVQGNTIYF TGTGCCTGGAGTGTACAGGGAAACACCATATATTTT
- TRBJ2-3 once TRBV2 CASSIAEASTDTQYF TGTGCCAGCAGCATAGCGGAAGCGTCCACAGATACGCAGTATTTT
TRBD1 TRBJ1-1 - TRBV6-6 CASSYSKDREAFF TGTGCCAGCAGTTACTCGAAGGACAGGGAAGCTTTCTTT
- TRBJ1-4 - TRBV5-1 CASSFGSGLGEKLFF TGCGCCAGCAGCTTTGGGTCAGGGTTGGGTGAAAAACTGTTTTTT
- TRBJ1-5 - TRBV5-4 CASSQTRGREGSGNQPQHF TGTGCCAGCTCTCAAACTCGGGGGAGGGAAGGTTCGGGCAATCAGCCCCAGCATTTT
- TRBJ1-1 few TRBV18 CASSPSGNTEAFF TGTGCCAGCTCACCGTCCGGGAACACTGAAGCTTTCTTT
- TRBJ1-2 - TRBV2 CASSTGRGLYGYTF TGTGCCAGCAGTACGGGGCGGGGCCTCTATGGCTACACCTTC
- TRBJ1-1 once TRBV28 CASSLPAGHHAEAFF TGTGCCAGCAGTTTACCGGCCGGACACCACGCTGAAGCTTTCTTT